This T cell receptor (beta chain) was sequenced for a study of OX40 agonist ivuxolimab in advanced cancers. V dropped 6 bases and J dropped 10; count of bases not matched to a gene: 3. Germline V CDR1 and CDR2: SNHLY, FYNNEI. The length of the CDR3 is 13 residues. In regard to this clone: Its specificity is not known.

Study-level results: Some nonresponders likewise displayed low normalized T-cell clonal expansion.

Assay used: immunoSEQ multiplex PCR; TCRdb lists only in-frame clones, some missing. The table includes around 77,000 clones, 60% to 80% detected once. The chain combines TRBV2 with TRBJ2-3; 14 nucleotides match TRBD2. The origin of this receptor is an adult with an advanced solid tumor such as melanoma, head and neck, liver or kidney cancer. Sequenced material: CD4+ or CD8+ T cells sorted from blood, taken in a trial of the OX40 agonist ivuxolimab. The CDR3 protein is CASRGTSGSAQYF. The CDR3 DNA is TGTGCCAGCAGGGGGACTAGCGGGAGCGCGCAGTATTTT.